The 19 T cell receptor beta chains listed next were all sequenced from one sample in a study of STAT5B mutations in CD4+ large granular lymphocyte leukemia. Some clones are missing from TCRdb's copy, which holds only in-frame ones; the method was immunoSEQ multiplex PCR. Here the sample spans 40,000 to 55,000 clones, 65% to 90% being singletons. Sequencing used CD4+ T cells from blood buffy coats. The receptor source for this set is a human donor in good health.

This chain links TRBV7-3 with TRBJ2-1; 10 bases are a match to TRBD2. With 5 bases clipped from V and 8 bases from J, the junction kept 9 bases outside the gene matches. Germline CDR1 SGHTA, CDR2 FQGTGA. The CDR3 length is 15 residues. As DNA, the CDR3 is TGTGCCAGCAGCCGACGATCCGGGACTAGCGATGAGCAGTTCTTC. Protein: CASSRRSGTSDEQFF.

The chain recombines TRBV5-4 with TRBJ2-1; TRBD2 aligns across 11 bases. The CDR3 has 16 residues. The V gene end was trimmed by 4 bases and the J gene end by 4 bases; junction bases not matched to a gene: 7. Per the germline V gene, CDR1 is SGHNT and CDR2 is YYREEE (reference sequence). CDR3 loop: CASSRDGTSGYNEQFF. CDR3 bases: TGTGCCAGCAGCAGGGACGGGACTAGCGGTTACAATGAGCAGTTCTTC.

This clone was seen once. The chain combines TRBV6-6 with TRBJ2-7; tentatively, D is TRBD2 (7 bases). The V end lost 7 bases, the J end lost 0 bases, and 19 bases lay between the germline ends. CDR1 and CDR2 (germline): MNHNY, SVGAGI (reference sequence). This CDR3 region has 16 residues. CDR3 bases: TGTGCCAGCACCCCCGGTCGGGGGGCCCTCTCCTACGAGCAGTACTTC. Encoded protein: CASTPGRGALSYEQYF.

This clone was counted between two and nine times. The chain is built from TRBV19 and TRBJ1-4, with unresolved D. The germline V gene has CDR1 LNHDA and CDR2 SQIVND (reference sequence). The CDR3 sequence is 14 residues long. V was shortened by 2 bases and J by 8 bases, with 12 bases between the two germline ends. CDR3: CASSINRVDEKLFF. The CDR3 bases are TGTGCCAGTAGTATAAATAGGGTCGACGAAAAACTGTTTTTT.

This clone has more than one count but fewer than ten. The chain joins TRBV21-1 to TRBJ1-2; the table's D call TRBD1 went unverified against the DNA. TRBV21-1 is a documented pseudogene. The CDR3 is made up of 14 amino acids. CDR3 region: CASYLGGVNYGYTF. The CDR3 DNA is TGTGCCAGTTACTTAGGGGGCGTTAACTATGGCTACACCTTC.

The rearrangement links TRBV18 to TRBJ2-3; D gene unclear. V shed 2 bases and J shed 1 base, with 7 bases lying between them. The CDR3 loop spans 14 amino acids. The germline CDR1 and CDR2 sequences are KGHSH and LQKENI. The chain's CDR3 is CASSPTGRTDTQYF. CDR3 coding DNA: TGTGCCAGCTCACCAACCGGGCGCACAGATACGCAGTATTTT.

The chain links TRBV27 to TRBJ2-7, with D possibly being TRBD1 or TRBD2 (5 bases each). V shed 0 bases and J shed 5 bases, with 14 bases lying between them. The CDR3 is made up of 15 amino acids. Germline CDR1 reads MNHEY; CDR2 reads SMNVEV (reference sequence). The CDR3 protein is CASSLSGRASNEQYF. CDR3 sequence (DNA): TGTGCCAGCAGTTTATCGGGGCGGGCCAGCAACGAGCAGTACTTC.

This rearrangement joins TRBV7-3 to TRBJ2-2, with no clear D. Trimming removed 5 bases from V and 2 bases from J, with 15 bases in between. This CDR3 has 16 amino acids. CDR1 and CDR2 (germline): SGHTA, FQGTGA. The CDR3 sequence is CASSPKVSSNTGELFF. The CDR3 DNA sequence: TGTGCCAGCAGCCCCAAGGTCTCGAGTAACACCGGGGAGCTGTTTTTT.

This chain's CDR3 is CASTVFENTEAFF. The CDR3 DNA reads as TGTGCCAGCACGGTTTTCGAGAACACTGAAGCTTTCTTT. The chain links TRBV14 to TRBJ1-1; D ambiguous. This CDR3 has 13 amino acids. V gave up 7 bases and J gave up 1 base, with 10 bases separating them. Looked up from germline, CDR1 is SGHDN and CDR2 is FVKESK.

The chain uses TRBV6-5 and TRBJ2-6, with D unresolved. This CDR3 region has 14 residues. V lost 5 bases and J 4 bases, leaving 9 bases between the germline ends. The germline V gene encodes CDR1 MNHEY and CDR2 SVGAGI. CDR3 bases: TGTGCCAGCAGTCGCATGCAAGGGGCCAACGTCCTGACTTTC. Translating it yields CASSRMQGANVLTF.

This clone was observed a few times. This chain joins TRBV2 and TRBJ2-2; possible D gene TRBD2, 6 bases. This CDR3 is built from 15 residues. V lost 8 bases, J lost 5 bases, and 18 bases lay in between. Germline assignment: CDR1 SNHLY and CDR2 FYNNEI. The CDR3 region is CASVLIGSQTGELFF. The DNA for the CDR3 is TGTGCCAGCGTACTCATCGGGAGTCAGACCGGGGAGCTGTTTTTT.

J is TRBJ2-7 and V is TRBV28, with D perhaps TRBD2 (6 bases). Germline V gene lookup returns CDR1 MDHEN and CDR2 SYDVKM. The V and J ends lost 7 bases and 7 bases respectively, with 17 bases between them. The CDR3 length is 13 residues. The CDR3 region has the DNA TGTGCCAGCACCTCTCTTGGAGGGACTGAGCAGTACTTC. Translated: CASTSLGGTEQYF. Full variable domain (missing parts from reference TRBV28 and TRBJ2-7): DVKVTQSSRYLVKRTGEKVFLECVQDMDHENMFWYRQDPGLGLRLIYFSYDVKMKEKGDIPEGYSVSREKKERFSLILESASTNQTSMYLCASTSLGGTEQYFGPGTRLTVT.

Concerning this clone itself: Other nucleotide sequences in the sample specify the same CDR3. The chain employs TRBV27 and TRBJ2-3; TRBD1 or TRBD2 may be the D gene (6 bases each). In germline, CDR1 is MNHEY, CDR2 SMNVEV (reference sequence). The CDR3 runs 14 residues. Trimming took off 5 bases at V and 2 bases at J, with 11 bases between the two ends. This CDR3 reads CASSRGLDTDTQYF. CDR3 in DNA: TGTGCCAGCAGTCGGGGGCTAGACACAGATACGCAGTATTTT.

J is TRBJ1-1 and V is TRBV12-5; 8 bases are shared with TRBD1. Germline V gene sequence: CDR1 LGHNT, CDR2 FRNRAP. The junction had 9 bases not matched to a gene; V was cut back by 7 bases and J by 5 bases. The CDR3 sequence is 14 residues long. CDR3 DNA: TGTGCTAGTGCCAAACAGGGGGAGGCGACTGAAGCTTTCTTT. This translates into CASAKQGEATEAFF.

The chain is built from TRBV9 and TRBJ2-3, with no clear D. Trimming left V 2 bases short and J 2 bases short, with 3 bases between. Germline loops: CDR1 SGDLS, CDR2 YYNGEE. The CDR3 runs to 12 residues. The CDR3 DNA reads TGTGCCAGCAGCGTGAACACAGATACGCAGTATTTT. It yields the protein CASSVNTDTQYF.

This chain joins TRBV28 and TRBJ2-7; D gene ambiguous. The ends were cut back, 4 bases at V and 3 bases at J, with 10 bases in the middle. CDR1 and CDR2 from the germline V gene are MDHEN and SYDVKM. The CDR3 runs to 13 residues. The CDR3 loop is CASSSIYFYEQYF. The CDR3 coding sequence is TGTGCCAGCAGTTCGATCTACTTCTACGAGCAGTACTTC. The full variable domain, in which reference TRBV28 and TRBJ2-7 provide the parts outside the CDR3, is DVKVTQSSRYLVKRTGEKVFLECVQDMDHENMFWYRQDPGLGLRLIYFSYDVKMKEKGDIPEGYSVSREKKERFSLILESASTNQTSMYLCASSSIYFYEQYFGPGTRLTVT.

The gene calls are TRBV11-3 and TRBJ2-1; D is uncertain. The V end was cut by 5 bases, the J end by 5 bases, with 7 bases between. There are 12 residues in the CDR3. Germline CDR1 and CDR2: SGHNT and YENEEA. The CDR3 DNA is TGTGCCAGCAGCCGAGCTGACAATGAGCAGTTCTTC. It is translated as CASSRADNEQFF.

The genes are TRBV7-8 and TRBJ1-1, with 7 bases matching TRBD1. CDR1 is SGHVS and CDR2 is FQNEAQ in the germline V gene. The junction had 2 bases not matched to a gene; V was cut back by 3 bases and J by 4 bases. The CDR3 has 13 amino acids. CDR3 sequence: CASSFTGATEAFF. CDR3 coding DNA: TGTGCCAGCAGCTTCACAGGGGCCACTGAAGCTTTCTTT.

The V call is TRBV5-5, the J call TRBJ2-5, with 10 bases fitting TRBD1. This CDR3 comprises 16 residues. V lost 0 bases, J lost 4 bases, and 6 bases stayed unmatched. The germline gives CDR1 SGHKS, CDR2 YYEKEE (reference sequence). CDR3 residues: CASSLGDRGASETQYF. The CDR3 nucleotides read TGTGCCAGCAGCTTGGGGGACAGGGGCGCATCAGAGACCCAGTACTTC. Looking up the rest from reference TRBV5-5 and TRBJ2-5 gives the full variable domain: DAGVTQSPTHLIKTRGQQVTLRCSPISGHKSVSWYQQVLGQGPQFIFQYYEKEERGRGNFPDRFSARQFPNYSSELNVNALLLGDSALYLCASSLGDRGASETQYFGPGTRLLVL.